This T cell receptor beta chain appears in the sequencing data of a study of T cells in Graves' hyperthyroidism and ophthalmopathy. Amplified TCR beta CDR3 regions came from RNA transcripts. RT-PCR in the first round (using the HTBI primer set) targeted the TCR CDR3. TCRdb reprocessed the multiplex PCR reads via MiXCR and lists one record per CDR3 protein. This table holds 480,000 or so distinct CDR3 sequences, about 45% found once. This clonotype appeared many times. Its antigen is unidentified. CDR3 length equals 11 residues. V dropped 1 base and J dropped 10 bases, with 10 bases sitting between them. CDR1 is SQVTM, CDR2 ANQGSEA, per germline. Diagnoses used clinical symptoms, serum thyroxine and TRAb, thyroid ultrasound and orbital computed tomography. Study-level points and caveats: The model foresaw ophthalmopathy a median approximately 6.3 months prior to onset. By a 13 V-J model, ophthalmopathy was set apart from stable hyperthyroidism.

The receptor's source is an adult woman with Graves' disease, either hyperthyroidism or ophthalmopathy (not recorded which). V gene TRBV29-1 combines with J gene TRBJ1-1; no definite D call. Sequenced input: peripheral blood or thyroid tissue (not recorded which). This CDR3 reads CSVEGGSGAFF. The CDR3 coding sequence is TGCAGCGTTGAAGGAGGGAGCGGAGCTTTCTTT.